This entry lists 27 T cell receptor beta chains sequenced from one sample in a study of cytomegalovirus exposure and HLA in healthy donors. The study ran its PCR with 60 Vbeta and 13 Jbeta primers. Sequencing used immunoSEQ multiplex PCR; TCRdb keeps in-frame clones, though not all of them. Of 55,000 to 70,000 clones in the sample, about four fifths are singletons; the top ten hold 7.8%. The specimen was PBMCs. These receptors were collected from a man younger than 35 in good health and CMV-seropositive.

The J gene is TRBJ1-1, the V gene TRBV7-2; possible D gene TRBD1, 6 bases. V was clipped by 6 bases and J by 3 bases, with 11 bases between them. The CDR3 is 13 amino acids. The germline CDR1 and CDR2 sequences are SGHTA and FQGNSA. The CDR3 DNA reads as TGTGCCAGCAGAACACAGGGAGACACTGAAGCTTTCTTT. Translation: CASRTQGDTEAFF.

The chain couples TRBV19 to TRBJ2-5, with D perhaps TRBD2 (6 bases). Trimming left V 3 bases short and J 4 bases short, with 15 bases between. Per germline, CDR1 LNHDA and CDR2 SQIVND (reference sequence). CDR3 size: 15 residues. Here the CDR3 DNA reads TGTGCCAGTAGTATTGGGGGGAGGAGGGGAGAGACCCAGTACTTC. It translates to CASSIGGRRGETQYF.

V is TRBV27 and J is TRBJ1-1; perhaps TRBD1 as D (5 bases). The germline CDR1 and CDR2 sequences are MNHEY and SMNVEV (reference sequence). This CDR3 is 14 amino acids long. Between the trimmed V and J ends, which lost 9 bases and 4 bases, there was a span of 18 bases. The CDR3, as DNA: TGTGCCAGTTGGGCCCCAGGGTTGGGCACTGAAGCTTTCTTT. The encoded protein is CASWAPGLGTEAFF.

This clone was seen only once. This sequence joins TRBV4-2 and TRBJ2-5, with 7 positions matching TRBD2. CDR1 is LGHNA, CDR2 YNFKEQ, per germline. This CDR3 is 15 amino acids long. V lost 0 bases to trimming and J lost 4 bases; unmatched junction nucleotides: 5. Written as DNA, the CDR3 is TGTGCCAGCAGCCAAGAGATAGCGGGTTCAGAGACCCAGTACTTC. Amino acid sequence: CASSQEIAGSETQYF.

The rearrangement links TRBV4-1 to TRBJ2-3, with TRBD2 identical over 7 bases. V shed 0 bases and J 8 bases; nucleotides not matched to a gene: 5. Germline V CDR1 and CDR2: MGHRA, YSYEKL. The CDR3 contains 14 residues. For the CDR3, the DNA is TGCGCCAGCAGCCAAGAAGTAGCTAGCGGTACGCAGTATTTT. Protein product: CASSQEVASGTQYF.

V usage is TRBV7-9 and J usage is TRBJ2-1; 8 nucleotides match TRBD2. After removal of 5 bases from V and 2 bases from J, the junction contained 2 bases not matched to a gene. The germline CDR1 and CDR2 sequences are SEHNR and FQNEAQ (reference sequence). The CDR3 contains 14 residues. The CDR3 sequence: CASSAGGTYNEQFF. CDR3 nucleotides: TGTGCCAGCAGCGCGGGAGGAACCTACAATGAGCAGTTCTTC.

Here the CDR3 DNA reads TGCGCCAGCAGCTCCTTCGACTATGGCTACACCTTC. This gives the protein CASSSFDYGYTF. The chain couples TRBV5-1 to TRBJ1-2; D is unresolved. V shed 3 bases and J shed 3 bases, with 6 bases lying between them. In germline, CDR1 is SGHRS, CDR2 YFSETQ. CDR3 length equals 12 residues.

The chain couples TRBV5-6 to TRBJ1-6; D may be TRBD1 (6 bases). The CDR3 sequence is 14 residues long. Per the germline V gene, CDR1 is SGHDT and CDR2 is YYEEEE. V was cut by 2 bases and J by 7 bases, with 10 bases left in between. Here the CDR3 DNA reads TGTGCCAGCAGCTTAGGGGGAGTAAATTCACCCCTCCACTTT. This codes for CASSLGGVNSPLHF.

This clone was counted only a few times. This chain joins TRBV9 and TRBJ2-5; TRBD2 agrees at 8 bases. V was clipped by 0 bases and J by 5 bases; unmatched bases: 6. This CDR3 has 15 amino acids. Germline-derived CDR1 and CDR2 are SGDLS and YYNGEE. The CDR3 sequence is CASSVGSGGAETQYF. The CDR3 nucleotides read TGTGCCAGCAGCGTAGGGAGCGGGGGAGCGGAGACCCAGTACTTC.

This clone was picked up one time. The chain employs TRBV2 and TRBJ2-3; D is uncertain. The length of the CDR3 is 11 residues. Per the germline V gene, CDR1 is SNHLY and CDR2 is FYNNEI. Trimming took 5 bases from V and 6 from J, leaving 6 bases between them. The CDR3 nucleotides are TGTGCCAGCAGTCGGGTGGATACGCAGTATTTT. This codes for CASSRVDTQYF.

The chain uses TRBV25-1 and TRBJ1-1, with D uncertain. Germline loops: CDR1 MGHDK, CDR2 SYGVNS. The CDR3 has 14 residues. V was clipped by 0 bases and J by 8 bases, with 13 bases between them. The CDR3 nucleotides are TGTGCCAGCAGTGAATATGGTGGGCAGAGCGAAGCTTTCTTT. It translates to CASSEYGGQSEAFF.

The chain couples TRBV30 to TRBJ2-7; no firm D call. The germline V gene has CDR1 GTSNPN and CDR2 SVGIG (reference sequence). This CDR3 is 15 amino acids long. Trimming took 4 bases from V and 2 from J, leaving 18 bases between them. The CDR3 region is CAWTLPEVPPYEQYF. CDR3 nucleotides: TGTGCCTGGACTCTCCCCGAGGTCCCCCCCTACGAGCAGTACTTC. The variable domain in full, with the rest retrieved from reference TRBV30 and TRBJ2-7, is SQTIHQWPATLVQPVGSPLSLECTVEGTSNPNLYWYRQAAGRGLQLLFYSVGIGQISSEVPQNLSASRPQDRQFILSSKKLLLSDSGFYLCAWTLPEVPPYEQYFGPGTRLTVT.

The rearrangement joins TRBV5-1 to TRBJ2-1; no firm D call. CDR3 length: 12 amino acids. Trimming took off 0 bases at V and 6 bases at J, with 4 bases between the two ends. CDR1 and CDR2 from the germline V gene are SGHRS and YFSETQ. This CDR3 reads CASSLGLNEQFF. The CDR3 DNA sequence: TGCGCCAGCAGCTTGGGGCTCAATGAGCAGTTCTTC.

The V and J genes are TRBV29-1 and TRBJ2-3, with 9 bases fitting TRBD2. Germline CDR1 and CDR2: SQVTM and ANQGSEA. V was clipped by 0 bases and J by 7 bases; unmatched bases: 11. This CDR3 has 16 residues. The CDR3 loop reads CSVEEASGTIENTQYF. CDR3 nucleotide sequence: TGCAGCGTTGAAGAGGCTAGCGGGACAATAGAGAATACGCAGTATTTT.

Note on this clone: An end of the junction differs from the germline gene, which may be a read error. The CDR3 loop reads CASSFSQGSGNTIYF. The CDR3 region has the DNA TGTGCCAGTAGTTTCTCACAGGGCTCTGGAAACACCATATATTTT. The J gene is TRBJ1-3, the V gene TRBV6-5; possible D gene TRBD1, 6 bases. Germline-derived CDR1 and CDR2 are MNHEY and SVGAGI. CDR3 length: 15 amino acids.

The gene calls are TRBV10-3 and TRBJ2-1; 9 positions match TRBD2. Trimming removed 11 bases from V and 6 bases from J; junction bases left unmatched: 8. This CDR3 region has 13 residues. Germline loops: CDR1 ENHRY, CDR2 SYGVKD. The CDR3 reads CASGTSFSNEQFF. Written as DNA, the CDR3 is TGTGCCTCCGGGACTAGCTTTAGCAATGAGCAGTTCTTC.

CDR3 DNA: TGTGCCACCAGCACAGGACAGGCCTACAATGAGCAGTTCTTC. Amino acid sequence: CATSTGQAYNEQFF. The J gene is TRBJ2-1, the V gene TRBV15; 7 bases are shared with TRBD1. This CDR3 contains 14 residues. V was pared by 4 bases and J by 2 bases, with 2 bases of the junction left unmatched. CDR1 LNHNV and CDR2 YYDKDF come from the germline V gene (reference sequence).

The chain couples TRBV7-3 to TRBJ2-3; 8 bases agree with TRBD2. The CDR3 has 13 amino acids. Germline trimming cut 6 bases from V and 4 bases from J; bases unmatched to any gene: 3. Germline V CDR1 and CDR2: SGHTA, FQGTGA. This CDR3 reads CASRAGGADTQYF. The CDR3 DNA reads TGTGCCAGCAGGGCGGGGGGAGCAGATACGCAGTATTTT.

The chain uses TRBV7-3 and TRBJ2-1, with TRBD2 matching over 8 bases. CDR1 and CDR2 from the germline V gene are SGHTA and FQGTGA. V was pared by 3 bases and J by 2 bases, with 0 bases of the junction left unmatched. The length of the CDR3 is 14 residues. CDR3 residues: CASSLGLAYNEQFF. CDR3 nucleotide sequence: TGTGCCAGCAGCTTGGGACTAGCCTACAATGAGCAGTTCTTC.

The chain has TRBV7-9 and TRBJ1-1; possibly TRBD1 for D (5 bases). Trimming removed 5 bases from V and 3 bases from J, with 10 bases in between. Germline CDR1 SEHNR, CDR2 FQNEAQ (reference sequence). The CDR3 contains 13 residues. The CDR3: CASSAQGHTEAFF. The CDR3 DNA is TGTGCCAGCAGCGCGCAGGGCCACACTGAAGCTTTCTTT.

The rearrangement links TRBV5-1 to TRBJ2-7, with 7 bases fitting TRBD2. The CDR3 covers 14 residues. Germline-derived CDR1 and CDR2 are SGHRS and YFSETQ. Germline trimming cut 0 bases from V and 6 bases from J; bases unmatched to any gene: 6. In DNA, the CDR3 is TGCGCCAGCAGCTTGGGAGGGGAGGGCTCCGAGCAGTACTTC. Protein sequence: CASSLGGEGSEQYF.

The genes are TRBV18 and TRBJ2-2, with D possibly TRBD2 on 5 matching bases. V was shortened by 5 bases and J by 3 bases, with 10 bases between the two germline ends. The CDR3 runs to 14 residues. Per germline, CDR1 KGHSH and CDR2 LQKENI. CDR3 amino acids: CASSDLAHTGELFF. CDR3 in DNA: TGTGCCAGCTCAGATCTAGCCCACACCGGGGAGCTGTTTTTT.

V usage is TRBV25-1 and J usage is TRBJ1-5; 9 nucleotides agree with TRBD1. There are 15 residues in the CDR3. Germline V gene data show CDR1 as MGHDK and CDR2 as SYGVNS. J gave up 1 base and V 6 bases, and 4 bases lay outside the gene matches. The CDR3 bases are TGTGCCAGCAGCTCGGACAGGGGAAGCAATCAGCCCCAGCATTTT. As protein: CASSSDRGSNQPQHF.

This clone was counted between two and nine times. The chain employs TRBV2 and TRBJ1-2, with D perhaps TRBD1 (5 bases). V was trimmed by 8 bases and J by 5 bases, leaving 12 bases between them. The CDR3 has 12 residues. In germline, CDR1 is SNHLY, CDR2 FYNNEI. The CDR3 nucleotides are TGTGCCAGCCACGTCGGGGGGTATGGCTACACCTTC. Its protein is CASHVGGYGYTF.

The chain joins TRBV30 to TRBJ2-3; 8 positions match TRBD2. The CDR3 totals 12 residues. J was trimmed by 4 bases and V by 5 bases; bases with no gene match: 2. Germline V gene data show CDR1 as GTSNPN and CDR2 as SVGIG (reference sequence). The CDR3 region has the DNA TGTGCCTGGGCGGGAGGCGCAGATACGCAGTATTTT. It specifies CAWAGGADTQYF.

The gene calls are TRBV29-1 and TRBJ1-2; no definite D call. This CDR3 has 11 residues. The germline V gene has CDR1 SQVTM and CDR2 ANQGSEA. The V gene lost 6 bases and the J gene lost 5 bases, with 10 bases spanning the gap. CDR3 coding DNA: TGCAGCGTGGAGGGCGGGTATGGCTACACCTTC. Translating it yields CSVEGGYGYTF.

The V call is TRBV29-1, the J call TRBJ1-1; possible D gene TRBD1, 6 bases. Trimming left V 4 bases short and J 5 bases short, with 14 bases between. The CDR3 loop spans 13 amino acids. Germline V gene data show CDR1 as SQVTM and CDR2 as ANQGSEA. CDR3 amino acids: CSVVRGVITEAFF. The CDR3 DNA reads TGCAGCGTTGTCAGGGGAGTGATTACTGAAGCTTTCTTT.